This T cell receptor (beta chain) was sequenced for a study of early T cells in non-severe SARS-CoV-2 infection. Study-wide background: The input, bulk RNA from unsorted whole blood, was sequenced, and chains were unpaired.

Broader study findings: VDJdb matching favored anti-spike CD8 responses, missing private and CD4 specificities.

This clonotype was counted ten times or more. The antigen is unknown. V was cut by 7 bases and J by 6 bases, with 14 bases left in between. CDR1 is SNHLY and CDR2 is FYNNEI in the germline V gene. CDR3 size: 13 residues. Tagging with unique molecular identifiers was applied to individual cDNA molecules. TCRdb ran MiXCR on the 5' RACE reads and lists one entry per CDR3 protein. This sample yields 45,000 to 65,000 distinct CDR3 sequences, of which approximately 12% are seen a single time; 2% to 3% belongs to the top ten. This clonotype was sampled from an adult who was a healthcare worker with PCR-confirmed SARS-CoV-2 infection or an uninfected control (not recorded which). The input for sequencing was whole blood, taken at baseline. This rearrangement joins TRBV2 to TRBJ2-3; D unclear. CDR3 nucleotide sequence: TGTGCCAGCACCAGGATCCCTAGGGATACGCAGTATTTT. Translated: CASTRIPRDTQYF. The full variable domain, rest sourced from reference TRBV2 and TRBJ2-3, is EPEVTQTPSHQVTQMGQEVILRCVPISNHLYFYWYRQILGQKVEFLVSFYNNEISEKSEIFDDQFSVERPDGSNFTLKIRSTKLEDSAMYFCASTRIPRDTQYFGPGTRLTVL.